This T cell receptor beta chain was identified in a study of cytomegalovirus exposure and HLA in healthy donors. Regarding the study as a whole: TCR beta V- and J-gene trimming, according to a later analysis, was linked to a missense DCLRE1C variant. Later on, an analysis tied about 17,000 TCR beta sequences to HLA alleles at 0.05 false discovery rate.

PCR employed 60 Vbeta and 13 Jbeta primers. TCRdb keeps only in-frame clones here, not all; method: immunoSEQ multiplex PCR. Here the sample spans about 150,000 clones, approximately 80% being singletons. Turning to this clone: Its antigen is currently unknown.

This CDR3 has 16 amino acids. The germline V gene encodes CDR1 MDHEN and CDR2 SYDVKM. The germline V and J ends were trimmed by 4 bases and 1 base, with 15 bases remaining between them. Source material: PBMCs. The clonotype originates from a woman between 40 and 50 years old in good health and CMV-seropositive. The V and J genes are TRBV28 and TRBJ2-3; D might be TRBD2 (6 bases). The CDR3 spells CASSSRRLGGTDTQYF. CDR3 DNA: TGTGCCAGCAGTTCACGGAGACTAGGCGGCACAGATACGCAGTATTTT.